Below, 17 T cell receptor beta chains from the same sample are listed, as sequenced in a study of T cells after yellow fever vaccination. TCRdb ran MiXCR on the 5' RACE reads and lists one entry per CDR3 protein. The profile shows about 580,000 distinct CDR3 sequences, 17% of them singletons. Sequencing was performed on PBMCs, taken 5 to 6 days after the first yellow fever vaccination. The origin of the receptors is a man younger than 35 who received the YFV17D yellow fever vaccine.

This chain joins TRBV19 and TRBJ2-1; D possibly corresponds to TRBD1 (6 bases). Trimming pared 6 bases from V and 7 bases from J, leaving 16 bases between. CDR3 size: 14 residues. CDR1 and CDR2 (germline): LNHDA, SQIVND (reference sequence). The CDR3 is CASRTRGIVNEQFF. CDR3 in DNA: TGTGCCAGTAGGACCAGGGGTATAGTTAATGAGCAGTTCTTC.

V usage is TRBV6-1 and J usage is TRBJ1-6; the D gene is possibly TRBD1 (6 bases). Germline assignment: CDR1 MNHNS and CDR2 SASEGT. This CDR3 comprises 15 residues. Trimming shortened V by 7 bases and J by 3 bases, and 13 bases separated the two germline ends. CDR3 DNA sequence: TGTGCCAGCACCGGACAGTTACTCTATAATTCACCCCTCCACTTT. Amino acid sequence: CASTGQLLYNSPLHF.

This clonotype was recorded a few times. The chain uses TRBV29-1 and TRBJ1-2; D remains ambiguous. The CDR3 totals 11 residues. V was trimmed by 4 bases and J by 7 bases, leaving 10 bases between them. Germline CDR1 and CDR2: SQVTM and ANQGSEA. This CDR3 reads CSVVRARGYTF. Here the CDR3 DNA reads TGCAGCGTTGTACGTGCTCGTGGCTACACCTTC.

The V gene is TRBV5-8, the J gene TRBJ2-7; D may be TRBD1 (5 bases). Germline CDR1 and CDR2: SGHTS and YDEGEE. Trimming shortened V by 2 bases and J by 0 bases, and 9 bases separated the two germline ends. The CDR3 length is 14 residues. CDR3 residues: CASSFQGVSYEQYV. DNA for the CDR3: TGTGCCAGCAGCTTTCAGGGTGTCTCCTACGAGCAGTACGTC.

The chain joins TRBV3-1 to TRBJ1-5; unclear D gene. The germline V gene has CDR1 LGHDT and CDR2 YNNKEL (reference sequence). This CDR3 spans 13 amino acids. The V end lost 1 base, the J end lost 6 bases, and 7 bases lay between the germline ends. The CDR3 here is CASSQGRPQPQHF. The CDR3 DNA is TGTGCCAGCAGCCAAGGGCGGCCTCAGCCCCAGCATTTT.

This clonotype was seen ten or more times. The CDR3 spells CASSPPLAGRETQYF. Here the CDR3 DNA reads TGTGCCAGCAGTCCGCCACTAGCGGGGCGAGAGACCCAGTACTTC. V gene TRBV28 combines with J gene TRBJ2-5; 10 bases are shared with TRBD2. The J segment lost 4 bases and the V segment lost 5 bases, leaving 7 bases of the junction unmatched. This CDR3 spans 15 amino acids. CDR1 and CDR2 (germline): MDHEN, SYDVKM.

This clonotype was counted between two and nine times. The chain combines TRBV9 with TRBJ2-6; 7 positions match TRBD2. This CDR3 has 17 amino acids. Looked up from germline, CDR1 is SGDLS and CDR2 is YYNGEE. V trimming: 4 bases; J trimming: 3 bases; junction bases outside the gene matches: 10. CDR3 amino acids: CASSPHGEGSGANVLTF. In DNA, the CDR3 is TGTGCCAGCAGCCCCCACGGGGAGGGAAGTGGGGCCAACGTCCTGACTTTC.

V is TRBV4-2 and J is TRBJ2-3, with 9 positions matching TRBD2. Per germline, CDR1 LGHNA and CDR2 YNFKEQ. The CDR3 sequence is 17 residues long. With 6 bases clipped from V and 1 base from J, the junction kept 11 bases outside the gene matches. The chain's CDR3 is CASSPREVAGGTDTQYF. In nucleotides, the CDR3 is TGTGCCAGCAGTCCACGGGAGGTAGCGGGGGGCACAGATACGCAGTATTTT.

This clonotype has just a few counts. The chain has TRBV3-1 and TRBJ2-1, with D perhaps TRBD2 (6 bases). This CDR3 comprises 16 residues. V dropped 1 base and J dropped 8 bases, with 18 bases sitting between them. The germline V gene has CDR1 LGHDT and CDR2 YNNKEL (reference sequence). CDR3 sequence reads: CASSQARRGSRYEQFF. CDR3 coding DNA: TGTGCCAGCAGCCAAGCTCGCCGGGGGTCCCGCTATGAGCAGTTCTTC.

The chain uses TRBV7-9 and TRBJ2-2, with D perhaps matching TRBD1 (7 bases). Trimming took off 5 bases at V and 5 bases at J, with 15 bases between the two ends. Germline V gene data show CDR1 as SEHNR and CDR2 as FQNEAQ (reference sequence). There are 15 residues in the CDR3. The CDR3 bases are TGTGCCAGCAGCCCCAACAGGGGAGGTACCGGGGAGCTGTTTTTT. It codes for CASSPNRGGTGELFF.

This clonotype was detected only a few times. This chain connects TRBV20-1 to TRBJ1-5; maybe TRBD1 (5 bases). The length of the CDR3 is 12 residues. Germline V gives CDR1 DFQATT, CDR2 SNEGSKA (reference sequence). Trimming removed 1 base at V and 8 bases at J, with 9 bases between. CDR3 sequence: CSARGGMEPQHF. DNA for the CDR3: TGCAGTGCTAGAGGGGGGATGGAGCCCCAGCATTTT.

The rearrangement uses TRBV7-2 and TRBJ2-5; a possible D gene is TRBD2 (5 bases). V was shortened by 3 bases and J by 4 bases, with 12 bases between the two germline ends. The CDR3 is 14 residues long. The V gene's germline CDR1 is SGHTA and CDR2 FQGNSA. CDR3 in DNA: TGTGCCAGCAGCTTGGACTGGCGCAGAGAGACCCAGTACTTC. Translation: CASSLDWRRETQYF.

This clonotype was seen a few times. The DNA for the CDR3 is TGCAGTGCTAGGAGGGACAGGGGAAATTACGAGCAGTACTTC. This sequence encodes CSARRDRGNYEQYF. This chain links TRBV20-1 with TRBJ2-7, with 10 nucleotides matching TRBD1. Trimming cost V 3 bases and J 4 bases; bases outside gene matches: 6. Germline CDR1 is DFQATT and CDR2 is SNEGSKA (reference sequence). The CDR3 has 14 amino acids.

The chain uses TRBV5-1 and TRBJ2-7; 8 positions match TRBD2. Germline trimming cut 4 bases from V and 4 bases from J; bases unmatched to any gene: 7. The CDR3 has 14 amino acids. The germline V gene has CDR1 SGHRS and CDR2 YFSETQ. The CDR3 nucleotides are TGCGCCAGCAGCGCGGGGGGCGGTTCTTACGAGCAGTACTTC. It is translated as CASSAGGGSYEQYF.

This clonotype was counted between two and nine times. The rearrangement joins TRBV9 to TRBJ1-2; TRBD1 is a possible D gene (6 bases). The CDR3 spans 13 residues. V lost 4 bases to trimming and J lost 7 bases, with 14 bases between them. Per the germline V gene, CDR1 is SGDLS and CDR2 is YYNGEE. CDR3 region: CASSPPGALGYTF. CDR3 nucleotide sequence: TGTGCCAGCAGCCCGCCGGGGGCGCTTGGCTACACCTTC.

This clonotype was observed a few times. The CDR3 sequence: CASRDAPDRGRTDTQYF. CDR3 DNA: TGCGCCAGCAGGGACGCTCCGGACAGGGGGCGCACAGATACGCAGTATTTT. V usage is TRBV5-1 and J usage is TRBJ2-3; 11 positions match TRBD1. The J segment lost 1 base and the V segment lost 5 bases, leaving 9 bases of the junction unmatched. Germline CDR1 and CDR2: SGHRS and YFSETQ. The CDR3 is made up of 17 amino acids.

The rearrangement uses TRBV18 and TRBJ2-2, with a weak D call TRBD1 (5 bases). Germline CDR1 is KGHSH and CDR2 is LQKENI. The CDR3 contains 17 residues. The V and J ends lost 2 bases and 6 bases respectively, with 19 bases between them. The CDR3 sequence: CASSPEARTNFPGELFF. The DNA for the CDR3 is TGTGCCAGCTCACCAGAAGCCCGGACAAACTTTCCCGGGGAGCTGTTTTTT.